This T cell receptor beta chain was captured by sequencing in a study of cytomegalovirus exposure and HLA in healthy donors. The primer mix had 60 Vbeta and 13 Jbeta primers. TCRdb's copy holds only in-frame clones and misses some; the assay was immunoSEQ multiplex PCR. Among some 100,000 clones listed, approximately 70% were seen once. V was trimmed by 3 bases and J by 3 bases, leaving 9 bases between them. The V gene's germline CDR1 is GTSNPN and CDR2 SVGIG (reference sequence). CDR3 length: 12 amino acids. This TCR was sampled from a woman aged 70-85 years in good health and CMV-seropositive. The chain carries TRBV30 and TRBJ2-7; the D gene is possibly TRBD2 (5 bases). Material: PBMCs. In nucleotides, the CDR3 is TGTGCCTGGAGATGGGGAGACTACGAGCAGTACTTC. Amino acid sequence: CAWRWGDYEQYF.